The table lists the clone carrying this TCR beta chain with many counts. The record originates from a study of T cells in Graves' hyperthyroidism and ophthalmopathy. The source material, RNA transcripts, was used to amplify TCR beta CDR3 regions. TCR CDR3 regions were first amplified by RT-PCR with HTBI primers. TCRdb ran MiXCR on the multiplex PCR reads and lists one entry per CDR3 protein. The sample has fewer than 250,000 distinct CDR3 sequences; approximately 16% are singletons. This CDR3 is built from 14 residues. V was shortened by 6 bases and J by 3 bases, with 11 bases between the two germline ends. CDR1 is KGHSH, CDR2 LQKENI, per germline. Lactation, pregnancy, other autoimmune disease or uncontrolled infection led to exclusion of patients.

This TCR derives from a woman between 18 and 29 years old with Graves' ophthalmopathy. The rearrangement joins TRBV18 to TRBJ1-4; D is ambiguous. The sequenced sample was blood. The CDR3 DNA follows: TGTGCCAGCTCCCGCTCACTGGCTAATGAAAAACTGTTTTTT. Translated, it gives CASSRSLANEKLFF.